These 14 T cell receptor beta chains originate from one sample sequenced in a study of blood T cell repertoires in COVID-19. Sequencing was performed with immunoSEQ multiplex PCR; in TCRdb, only in-frame clones are kept and a portion is missing. This sample has roughly 80,000 clones, with approximately 82% found just once. The sequenced sample consisted of peripheral blood. All receptors derive from a human donor in a cohort sampled during active COVID-19.

This chain joins TRBV2 and TRBJ2-7; 7 bases agree with TRBD2. This CDR3 is 13 amino acids long. Trimming at V came to 11 bases and at J to 0 bases, leaving 7 bases not matched to a gene. CDR1 is SNHLY, CDR2 FYNNEI, per germline. CDR3 DNA sequence: TGTGCCCGCGCTGGGACTACCTCCTACGAGCAGTACTTC. Its translation is CARAGTTSYEQYF.

The chain is built from TRBV25-1 and TRBJ1-4; TRBD1 matches at 8 bases. CDR1 is MGHDK and CDR2 is SYGVNS in the germline V gene. This CDR3 is 15 amino acids long. V shed 5 bases, J shed 6 bases, and the junction held 8 bases outside the gene matches. CDR3 nucleotide sequence: TGTGCCAGCAGTCCCCGGGCAGGGGGCTATGAAAAACTGTTTTTT. It codes for CASSPRAGGYEKLFF.

The V call is TRBV19, the J call TRBJ2-1; 7 bases line up with TRBD2. Losses at the gene ends were 7 bases for V and 0 bases for J; bases not matched to a gene: 6. Germline CDR1 LNHDA, CDR2 SQIVND (reference sequence). There are 15 residues in the CDR3. CDR3 in DNA: TGTGCCAGTAACCCCGCTAGCGGCTCCTACAATGAGCAGTTCTTC. Translation gives CASNPASGSYNEQFF.

The rearrangement uses TRBV19 and TRBJ1-3, with 7 bases that match TRBD1. The germline gives CDR1 LNHDA, CDR2 SQIVND (reference sequence). This CDR3 has 14 residues. Trimming cost V 5 bases and J 3 bases; bases outside gene matches: 4. The CDR3 is CASSSAGGGNTIYF. The CDR3 region has the DNA TGTGCCAGTAGTTCCGCAGGGGGTGGAAACACCATATATTTT.

This clone came up a few times. DNA of the CDR3: TGCGCCAGCAGCCCACAGGGACGTAATCAGCCCCAGCATTTT. Encoded protein: CASSPQGRNQPQHF. This chain joins TRBV5-1 and TRBJ1-5; possibly TRBD1 for D (6 bases). V lost 4 bases and J 4 bases, leaving 12 bases between the germline ends. The germline CDR1 and CDR2 sequences are SGHRS and YFSETQ. The CDR3 runs 14 residues.

V usage is TRBV18 and J usage is TRBJ2-4; D possibly corresponds to TRBD1 (6 bases). The CDR3 totals 15 residues. Trimming removed 0 bases from V and 5 bases from J, with 11 bases in between. Germline V gene sequence: CDR1 KGHSH, CDR2 LQKENI. CDR3 DNA sequence: TGTGCCAGCTCACCACCGTGGGGGCTGGAAAACATTCAGTACTTC. Translated: CASSPPWGLENIQYF.

The table lists this clone with a count of one. The chain is built from TRBV3-1 (or the pseudogene TRBV3-2) and TRBJ1-1; a weak D match, TRBD1 (6 bases). The CDR3 has 11 amino acids. Germline V CDR1 and CDR2: LGHDT, YNNKEL (reference sequence). Trimming cost V 5 bases and J 8 bases, with 9 bases left between them. DNA of the CDR3: TGTGCCAGCAGCTCTACAGGGGAAGCTTTCTTT. Residues: CASSSTGEAFF.

In its sample, this clone was seen many times. The V gene is TRBV28, the J gene TRBJ1-5, with 10 positions matching TRBD1. V dropped 4 bases and J dropped 6; count of bases not matched to a gene: 6. CDR1 and CDR2 (germline): MDHEN, SYDVKM. The CDR3 is 15 amino acids. The DNA of the CDR3 is TGTGCCAGCAGTTCAACCGGGACAGGGGTTCAGCCCCAGCATTTT. Translating it yields CASSSTGTGVQPQHF.

The CDR3 nucleotides read TGTGCCAGCAGTTACGGGTCCCACGTC. It yields the protein CASSYGSHV. This rearrangement joins TRBV28 to TRBJ2-7; no clear D gene. Germline CDR1 MDHEN, CDR2 SYDVKM. CDR3 length: 9 residues.

The sample holds one count of this clone. V gene TRBV28 combines with J gene TRBJ1-2, with 10 bases fitting TRBD1. Germline CDR1 and CDR2: MDHEN and SYDVKM. The CDR3 extends over 15 amino acids. J gave up 4 bases and V 3 bases, and 5 bases lay outside the gene matches. The CDR3 DNA reads as TGTGCCAGCAGTTTCGGGGACAGGGGAGGCTATGGCTACACCTTC. Protein product: CASSFGDRGGYGYTF.

The rearrangement links TRBV7-9 to TRBJ1-1, with 9 bases lining up with TRBD1. The CDR3 runs to 14 residues. The ends lost 7 bases at V and 1 base at J; junction bases unmatched: 4. Germline CDR1 and CDR2: SEHNR and FQNEAQ (reference sequence). The CDR3 bases are TGTGCCAGCATAGGGACAGGGACGAACACTGAAGCTTTCTTT. This gives the protein CASIGTGTNTEAFF.

The genes are TRBV29-1 and TRBJ2-1; 9 bases line up with TRBD2. Germline assignment: CDR1 SQVTM and CDR2 ANQGSEA. With 5 bases clipped from V and 7 bases from J, the junction kept 6 bases outside the gene matches. The CDR3 consists of 13 residues. CDR3 sequence: CSVSGLASNEQFF. CDR3 DNA: TGCAGCGTTTCTGGACTAGCGAGTAATGAGCAGTTCTTC.

The CDR3 loop reads CASSRPTSGGSNTGELFF. The CDR3, as DNA: TGTGCCAGCAGCCGACCGACTAGCGGGGGGTCGAACACCGGGGAGCTGTTTTTT. The gene calls are TRBV5-4 and TRBJ2-2, with 13 bases aligning to TRBD2. The CDR3 is 18 amino acids. The germline CDR1 and CDR2 sequences are SGHNT and YYREEE (reference sequence). V shed 4 bases and J 0 bases; nucleotides not matched to a gene: 6.

The count of this clone is one. The chain joins TRBV7-9 to TRBJ2-1, with TRBD2 identical over 7 bases. V was pared by 5 bases and J by 4 bases, with 5 bases of the junction left unmatched. In germline, CDR1 is SEHNR, CDR2 FQNEAQ (reference sequence). CDR3 length: 14 residues. CDR3 protein: CASSPSGNYNEQFF. The CDR3, as DNA: TGTGCCAGCAGCCCCAGCGGGAATTACAATGAGCAGTTCTTC. Drawing the rest from reference TRBV7-9 and TRBJ2-1, the complete variable domain is DTGVSQNPRHKITKRGQNVTFRCDPISEHNRLYWYRQTLGQGPEFLTYFQNEAQLEKSRLLSDRFSAERPKGSFSTLEIQRTEQGDSAMYLCASSPSGNYNEQFFGPGTRLTVL.